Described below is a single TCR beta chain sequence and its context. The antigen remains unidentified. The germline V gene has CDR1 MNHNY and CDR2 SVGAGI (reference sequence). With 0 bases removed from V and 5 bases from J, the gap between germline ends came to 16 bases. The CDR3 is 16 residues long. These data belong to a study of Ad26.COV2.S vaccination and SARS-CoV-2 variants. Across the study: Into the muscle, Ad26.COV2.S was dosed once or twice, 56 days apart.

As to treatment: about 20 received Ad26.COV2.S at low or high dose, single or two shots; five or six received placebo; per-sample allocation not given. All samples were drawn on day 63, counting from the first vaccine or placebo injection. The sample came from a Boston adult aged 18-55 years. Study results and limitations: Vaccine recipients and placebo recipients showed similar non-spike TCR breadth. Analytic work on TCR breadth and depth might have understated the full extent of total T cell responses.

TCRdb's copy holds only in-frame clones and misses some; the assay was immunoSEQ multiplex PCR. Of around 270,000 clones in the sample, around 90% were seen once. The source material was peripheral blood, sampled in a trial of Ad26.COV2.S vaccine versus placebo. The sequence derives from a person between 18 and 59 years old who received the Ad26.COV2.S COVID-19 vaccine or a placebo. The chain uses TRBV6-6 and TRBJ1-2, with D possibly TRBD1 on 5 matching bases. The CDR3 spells CASSYSAGGFDYGYTF. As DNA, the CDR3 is TGTGCCAGCAGTTACTCCGCGGGGGGGTTTGATTATGGCTACACCTTC.